This T cell receptor beta chain was recorded in a study of circulating and synovial CD4+ cells in juvenile arthritis. TCRdb's copy holds only in-frame clones and misses some; the assay was immunoSEQ multiplex PCR. The sample holds some 15,000 clones, 80% to 85% seen once. Points from the study as a whole: Circulating pathogenic-like and bulk T cells looked alike by Vbeta family usage. These repertoires were less diverse than bulk blood CD4 repertoires. Deeper sequencing increased measured overlap with synovial clonotypes.

This CDR3 region has 15 residues. V lost 3 bases to trimming and J lost 5 bases, with 14 bases between them. CDR1 is LGHNA and CDR2 is YSLEER in the germline V gene. On this clone: Its antigen is not identified.

The receptor comes from a human patient with juvenile idiopathic arthritis. Some clones in this sample may be carry-over from other donors' samples. The sequencing input was CD4+ T cells from synovial fluid. The genes are TRBV4-3 and TRBJ1-3; D remains unclear. The CDR3: CASSHDTESRNTIYF. The CDR3 nucleotides read TGCGCCAGCAGCCACGACACTGAATCTCGAAACACCATATATTTT.